This T cell receptor beta chain was captured by sequencing in a study of cytomegalovirus exposure and HLA in healthy donors. Study summary: Unique TCRs from HLA-typed donors, 75 million to 100 million of them, were held in an early data release.

This CDR3 is built from 14 residues. Germline V lookup: CDR1 MNHNS, CDR2 SASEGT. V was pared by 2 bases and J by 8 bases, with 8 bases of the junction left unmatched. PCR primers comprised 60 Vbeta and 13 Jbeta primers. Assay used: immunoSEQ multiplex PCR; TCRdb lists only in-frame clones, some missing. This sample carries around 250,000 clones, around nine tenths of them seen once, and the ten largest clones take roughly 1.6%. For this clone: Its matching antigen is unknown.

Findings and caveats of the study: Later analysis demonstrated an association between a missense DCLRE1C variant and TCR beta V- and J-gene trimming. The only immune exposure information that was available was CMV serostatus. An analysis done earlier found most TCR beta V segments productive about 87% or about 30% of the time.

This sequence joins TRBV6-1 and TRBJ1-2, with 7 positions matching TRBD1. This receptor was taken from a girl aged 2 to 9 in good health and CMV-seronegative. Sequenced input: PBMCs. The CDR3 loop is CASSERGRSRGYTF. Here the CDR3 DNA reads TGTGCCAGCAGTGAAAGGGGGCGAAGTAGAGGCTACACCTTC.